Each of the 16 T cell receptor beta chains below was sequenced from the same sample in a study of radiotherapy plus CTLA-4 blockade in lung cancer. Clones were sequenced by immunoSEQ multiplex PCR, and TCRdb holds only the in-frame ones, with some missing. This table has tens of thousands of clones, around 79% appearing once. The sequenced sample was peripheral blood, obtained from a patient treated with radiotherapy plus ipilimumab. All receptors come from a human donor with non-small cell lung cancer who had a complete response to radiotherapy plus ipilimumab.

The chain uses TRBV2 and TRBJ2-5; maybe TRBD1 (6 bases). The germline gives CDR1 SNHLY, CDR2 FYNNEI. This CDR3 is built from 14 residues. V was shortened by 7 bases and J by 0 bases, with 12 bases between the two germline ends. As DNA, the CDR3 is TGTGCCAGCACCGAGAGGGGGTACCAAGAGACCCAGTACTTC. As protein: CASTERGYQETQYF. Variable domain in full (rest from reference TRBV2 and TRBJ2-5): EPEVTQTPSHQVTQMGQEVILRCVPISNHLYFYWYRQILGQKVEFLVSFYNNEISEKSEIFDDQFSVERPDGSNFTLKIRSTKLEDSAMYFCASTERGYQETQYFGPGTRLLVL.

About this clone itself: Other DNA sequences of this sample code for an identical CDR3. The chain couples TRBV29-1 to TRBJ1-1; 9 bases match TRBD1. CDR3 length equals 13 residues. V lost 6 bases, J lost 0 bases, and 2 bases stayed unmatched. CDR1 SQVTM and CDR2 ANQGSEA come from the germline V gene. CDR3 residues: CSVGQGLNTEAFF. CDR3 in DNA: TGCAGCGTGGGACAGGGACTGAACACTGAAGCTTTCTTT.

The rearrangement joins TRBV6-4 to TRBJ2-3, with 8 bases that match TRBD2. Losses at the gene ends were 0 bases for V and 1 base for J; bases not matched to a gene: 0. Germline-derived CDR1 and CDR2 are MRHNA and SNTAGT. CDR3 length: 15 residues. The CDR3 region has the DNA TGTGCCAGCAGTGACTCTAGCGGGGGCACAGATACGCAGTATTTT. It codes for CASSDSSGGTDTQYF.

The rearrangement links TRBV4-3 to TRBJ1-2; 8 nucleotides agree with TRBD1. This CDR3 spans 16 amino acids. Trimming removed 0 bases from V and 7 bases from J; junction bases left unmatched: 10. Germline-derived CDR1 and CDR2 are LGHNA and YSLEER. CDR3 amino acids: CASSQDWTGSLTGYTF. CDR3 sequence (DNA): TGCGCCAGCAGCCAAGACTGGACAGGGAGTCTGACTGGCTACACCTTC.

The genes are TRBV27 and TRBJ2-1; 13 bases map to TRBD2. The germline V gene has CDR1 MNHEY and CDR2 SMNVEV (reference sequence). The CDR3 covers 20 residues. J gave up 3 bases and V 4 bases, and 15 bases lay outside the gene matches. In DNA, the CDR3 is TGTGCCAGCAGTTCTAAAAGGCCGGGACTAGCGGGGAACCACTACAATGAGCAGTTCTTC. Its protein product is CASSSKRPGLAGNHYNEQFF.

This clone appeared a few times. V usage is TRBV10-2 and J usage is TRBJ1-5, with D possibly TRBD1 on 5 matching bases. CDR1 WSHSY and CDR2 SAAADI come from the germline V gene. This CDR3 has 17 residues. V lost 0 bases, J lost 0 bases, and 12 bases lay in between. CDR3 in DNA: TGCGCCAGCAGTGAGTCCCCAGGGATTTATAGCAATCAGCCCCAGCATTTT. Protein product: CASSESPGIYSNQPQHF.

This chain connects TRBV7-2 to TRBJ1-1; no reliable D call. V gave up 3 bases and J gave up 0 bases, with 8 bases separating them. Germline lookup yields CDR1 SGHTA and CDR2 FQGNSA. CDR3 length equals 14 residues. As DNA, the CDR3 is TGTGCCAGCAGCTTCGGGAGTATGAACACTGAAGCTTTCTTT. The encoded protein is CASSFGSMNTEAFF.

The genes are TRBV5-6 and TRBJ2-5; weak D call: TRBD1 (6 bases). Matching the DNA end better, TRBJ2-7 makes the J call doubtful. CDR3 length: 13 amino acids. CDR1 is SGHDT and CDR2 is YYEEEE in the germline V gene. CDR3 bases: TGTGCCAGCAGCCTAGGACAGTCCTACGAGCAGTACTTC. Translating it yields CASSLGQSYEQYF.

There are a few counts of this clone. This chain links TRBV5-4 with TRBJ1-1; TRBD1 is a possible D gene (5 bases). CDR1 is SGHNT, CDR2 YYREEE, per germline (reference sequence). V was trimmed by 4 bases and J by 3 bases, leaving 16 bases between them. The CDR3 is made up of 15 amino acids. CDR3 bases: TGTGCCAGCAGCATGGGACTCCTGCGGGACACTGAAGCTTTCTTT. Its translation is CASSMGLLRDTEAFF.

V and J are TRBV15 and TRBJ1-1, with D perhaps TRBD1 (5 bases). The CDR3 is made up of 14 amino acids. The germline V gene encodes CDR1 LNHNV and CDR2 YYDKDF (reference sequence). V gave up 5 bases and J gave up 4 bases, with 14 bases separating them. The CDR3 reads CATSGSRRGTEAFF. The CDR3, as DNA: TGTGCCACCAGCGGGTCCCGTAGGGGCACTGAAGCTTTCTTT.

The chain links TRBV6-5 to TRBJ1-3; D is unresolved. The CDR3 sequence is 14 residues long. V lost 7 bases and J lost 4, with 14 bases in between. Germline CDR1 MNHEY, CDR2 SVGAGI. CDR3 DNA: TGTGCCAGCATCAGTCGGGGAACAGGAAACACCATATATTTT. Translated: CASISRGTGNTIYF.

This clone showed up just a few times. The rearrangement links TRBV11-2 to TRBJ1-1; D gene uncertain. Trimming took off 0 bases at V and 5 bases at J, with 10 bases between the two ends. The CDR3 covers 14 residues. Germline V lookup: CDR1 SGHAT, CDR2 FQNNGV. In nucleotides, the CDR3 is TGTGCCAGCAGCTTAGAGGCGGGCCGGACTGAAGCTTTCTTT. This sequence encodes CASSLEAGRTEAFF.

This clone has just one count. This chain uses TRBV30 with TRBJ2-1, with 7 bases matching TRBD2. The length of the CDR3 is 14 residues. V was pared by 1 base and J by 5 bases, with 5 bases of the junction left unmatched. Germline lookup yields CDR1 GTSNPN and CDR2 SVGIG (reference sequence). The CDR3 protein is CAWSGFGRNNEQFF. The CDR3 DNA sequence: TGTGCCTGGAGTGGGTTCGGGAGGAACAATGAGCAGTTCTTC.

The V and J genes are TRBV18 and TRBJ2-3; TRBD2 aligns across 7 bases. Germline loops: CDR1 KGHSH, CDR2 LQKENI. This CDR3 spans 16 amino acids. Trimming took 0 bases from V and 5 from J; bases not matched to a gene: 8. The CDR3 DNA reads as TGTGCCAGCTCACCACCGGTCGGAAGCGGGAAAGATACGCAGTATTTT. Encoded protein: CASSPPVGSGKDTQYF.

V gene TRBV7-9 combines with J gene TRBJ2-1; TRBD2 matches 8 bases. V was clipped by 5 bases and J by 8 bases; unmatched bases: 11. The CDR3 is 15 amino acids. Germline V gene data show CDR1 as SEHNR and CDR2 as FQNEAQ (reference sequence). The CDR3 DNA follows: TGTGCCAGCAGCCTTTCTCGGGGGGGCGGGGATGAGCAGTTCTTC. Its translation: CASSLSRGGGDEQFF.

The chain recombines TRBV7-2 with TRBJ2-1; maybe TRBD1 (6 bases). Germline V gene sequence: CDR1 SGHTA, CDR2 FQGNSA. This CDR3 contains 11 residues. Trimming shortened V by 2 bases and J by 10 bases, and 6 bases separated the two germline ends. In DNA form, the CDR3 reads TGTGCCAGCAGCTTAAGGGGGGAGCAGTTCTTC. Protein product: CASSLRGEQFF.